The present TCR beta chain was sequenced within a study of siplizumab effects on memory and regulatory T cells. Study-wide results and caveats: No naive or memory phenotype could be assigned to roughly 80-95% of proliferating clones. There was no confirmation of the suppressive function of proliferating Tregs from siplizumab cultures. Naive T cells were seemingly more diverse than memory cells, and major contributions to the alloresponse seemed to be made by them.

TCRdb's table, derived via immunoSEQ multiplex PCR, lists solely in-frame clones and lacks some. The sample yields 100,000 to 120,000 clones, more than 90% seen once. As to this clone: What it binds is unknown.

CDR3 length: 18 amino acids. V gave up 0 bases and J gave up 0 bases, with 19 bases separating them. Germline V gene data show CDR1 as SGHDT and CDR2 as YYEEEE. The sequence was collected from a human donor in good health. Sequenced input: CD4+ T cells sorted from blood. The V and J genes are TRBV5-6 and TRBJ2-7, with D perhaps matching TRBD1 (6 bases). CDR3 coding DNA: TGTGCCAGCAGCTTGGGTGCAGGGGCGAGCTCGAGCTCCTACGAGCAGTACTTC. It specifies CASSLGAGASSSSYEQYF.